These T cell receptor beta chains were read from a single sample in a study of blood T cell repertoires in COVID-19. Profiling relied on immunoSEQ multiplex PCR, and the TCRdb table lists in-frame clones only, not all of them. This table holds just under 65,000 clones, roughly 76% found once. Sample: peripheral blood. All receptors derive from a human donor in a cohort sampled during active COVID-19. The CDR3 runs from the conserved cysteine through the conserved F or W. Fields, in order: V gene, clone size, J gene, D gene, CDR3 protein, CDR3 DNA. A D gene is named only where the DNA matches it firmly. Size is omitted from some rows. Given values are once, few, many or a class for expanded clones.

TRBV27	-	TRBJ1-1	TRBD1	CASSPIQGANTEAFF	TGTGCCAGCAGTCCAATCCAGGGGGCGAACACTGAAGCTTTCTTT
TRBV11-2	few	TRBJ2-3	TRBD2	CASSRPRTSGASTDTQYF	TGTGCCAGCAGCCGCCCCCGGACTAGCGGGGCCTCCACAGATACGCAGTATTTT
TRBV5-4	medium-sized	TRBJ2-7	TRBD2	CASSRAGGGQGYEQYF	TGTGCCAGCAGCAGAGCGGGGGGGGGCCAGGGCTACGAGCAGTACTTC
TRBV11-1	-	TRBJ2-3	-	CASSSPTGMTDTQYF	TGTGCCAGCAGCTCACCCACAGGGATGACAGATACGCAGTATTTT
TRBV6-5	-	TRBJ2-1	TRBD2	CASKTSGGNNEQFF	TGTGCCAGCAAGACTAGCGGGGGAAACAATGAGCAGTTCTTC
TRBV7-9	-	TRBJ2-7	TRBD1	CASSKGTGPYEQYF	TGTGCCAGCAGCAAGGGGACAGGGCCCTACGAGCAGTACTTC
TRBV7-8	few	TRBJ1-6	TRBD1	CASSLMGTDNSPLHF	TGTGCCAGCAGCTTAATGGGGACAGATAATTCACCCCTCCACTTT
TRBV7-2	many	TRBJ1-2	-	CASNPDPGTGNGYTF	TGTGCCAGCAACCCCGACCCGGGCACAGGGAATGGCTACACCTTC
TRBV2	-	TRBJ1-4	-	CASSEDRANEKLFF	TGTGCCAGCAGTGAAGACAGAGCTAATGAAAAACTGTTTTTT
TRBV7-9	few	TRBJ1-4	-	CASNDGEKLFF	TGTGCCAGCAACGACGGGGAAAAACTGTTTTTT
TRBV2	-	TRBJ1-2	-	CASRDSWGYGYTF	TGTGCCAGCAGGGACAGTTGGGGCTATGGCTACACCTTC
TRBV5-4	-	TRBJ2-2	TRBD2	CASSYGLAGGLGTGELFF	TGTGCCAGCAGCTACGGACTAGCGGGGGGGCTGGGCACCGGGGAGCTGTTTTTT
TRBV4-1	-	TRBJ2-2	-	CASSQDLTGELFF	TGCGCCAGCAGCCAAGATCTCACCGGGGAGCTGTTTTTT
TRBV18	-	TRBJ1-5	TRBD1	CASSPGTGANGQPQHF	TGTGCCAGCTCGCCCGGGACAGGGGCCAACGGCCAGCCCCAGCATTTT
TRBV15	-	TRBJ2-5	TRBD2	CATSGERGDQETQYF	TGTGCCACCAGCGGAGAGCGGGGGGACCAAGAGACCCAGTACTTC
TRBV3-1/TRBV3-2	-	TRBJ2-7	-	CASSREGVEQYF	TGTGCCAGCAGCCGAGAAGGGGTAGAGCAGTACTTC
TRBV18	-	TRBJ1-2	-	CASSLDKSFGYTF	-
TRBV11-2	once	TRBJ2-1	TRBD1	CASSLGQGNEQFF	TGTGCCAGCAGCTTAGGACAGGGCAATGAGCAGTTCTTC
TRBV27	-	TRBJ2-7	-	CASTKSGAYEQYF	TGTGCCAGCACTAAGTCGGGGGCCTACGAGCAGTACTTC
TRBV9	-	TRBJ2-3	-	CASSPTGDSLRSTQYF	TGTGCCAGCAGCCCTACGGGGGACTCCCTGCGGAGTACGCAGTATTTT
TRBV2	many	TRBJ2-7	TRBD2	CASSDHGGAYEQYF	TGTGCCAGCAGTGATCACGGGGGGGCCTACGAGCAGTACTTC
TRBV24-1	-	TRBJ2-5	TRBD2	CATSDWTSGGQETQYF	TGTGCCACCAGTGATTGGACTAGCGGGGGACAAGAGACCCAGTACTTC
TRBV7-2	-	TRBJ2-1	-	CASSLYLGPEQFF	TGTGCCAGCAGCTTATATTTGGGGCCTGAGCAGTTCTTC
TRBV4-1	-	TRBJ1-2	-	CASSTPTGLSYGYTF	TGCGCCAGCAGCACCCCGACAGGTCTGAGCTATGGCTACACCTTC
TRBV2	-	TRBJ1-5	TRBD1	CASSELRGSLLNQPQHF	TGTGCCAGCAGTGAACTCAGGGGGAGCCTATTGAATCAGCCCCAGCATTTT
TRBV28	-	TRBJ1-5	-	CASSLWGGSNQPQHF	TGTGCCAGCAGTTTATGGGGGGGAAGCAATCAGCCCCAGCATTTT
TRBV29-1	-	TRBJ2-2	-	CSAGLSTGELFF	TGCAGCGCCGGACTGAGCACCGGGGAGCTGTTTTTT
TRBV4-2	-	TRBJ2-3	-	CASSQGAPTDTQYF	TGTGCCAGCAGCCAAGGCGCGCCCACAGATACGCAGTATTTT
TRBV28	-	TRBJ2-5	-	CASSPTGTILQETQYF	TGTGCCAGCAGTCCGACCGGGACAATCCTCCAAGAGACCCAGTACTTC
TRBV11-2	-	TRBJ1-3	-	CASSSPGSGNTIYF	TGTGCCAGCAGCTCTCCGGGATCTGGAAACACCATATATTTT
TRBV28	few	TRBJ1-2	-	CAIAIGGANYGYTF	TGTGCCATCGCGATAGGGGGAGCTAACTATGGCTACACCTTC
TRBV7-2	-	TRBJ1-2	TRBD1	CASSLAGGQGAGGYTF	TGTGCCAGCAGCTTAGCCGGCGGACAGGGGGCGGGAGGCTACACCTTC
TRBV29-1	-	TRBJ2-7	-	CSVAQSSYEQYF	TGCAGCGTTGCTCAGTCCTCCTACGAGCAGTACTTC
TRBV5-1	-	TRBJ2-3	-	CASSLLASTDTQYF	TGCGCCAGCAGCTTGCTAGCTAGCACAGATACGCAGTATTTT
TRBV2	-	TRBJ2-5	TRBD2	CAGAGGPTQETQYF	TGTGCCGGAGCGGGGGGCCCAACGCAAGAGACCCAGTACTTC
TRBV30	once	TRBJ2-7	TRBD1	CAWSVRGPGEQYF	TGTGCCTGGAGTGTTAGGGGGCCCGGCGAGCAGTACTTC